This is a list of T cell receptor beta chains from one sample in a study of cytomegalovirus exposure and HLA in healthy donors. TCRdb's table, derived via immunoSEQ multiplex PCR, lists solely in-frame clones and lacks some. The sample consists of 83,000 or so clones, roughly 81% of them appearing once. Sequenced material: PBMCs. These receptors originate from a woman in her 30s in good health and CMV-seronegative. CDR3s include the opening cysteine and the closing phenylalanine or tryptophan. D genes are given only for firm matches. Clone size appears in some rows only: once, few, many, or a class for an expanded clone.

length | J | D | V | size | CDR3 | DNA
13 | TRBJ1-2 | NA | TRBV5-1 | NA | CASSPTANYGYTF | TGCGCCAGCAGCCCGACAGCGAACTATGGCTACACCTTC
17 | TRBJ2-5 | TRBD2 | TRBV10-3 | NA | CAISEPRVSGIGETQYF | TGTGCCATCAGTGAGCCCAGGGTTAGCGGGATTGGGGAGACCCAGTACTTC
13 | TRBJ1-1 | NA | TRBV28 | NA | CASSTTVNTEAFF | TGTGCCAGCAGCACCACAGTGAACACTGAAGCTTTCTTT
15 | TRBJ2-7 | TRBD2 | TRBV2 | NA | CASSPKTSLSYEQYF | TGTGCCAGCAGCCCCAAGACTAGCCTCTCCTACGAGCAGTACTTC
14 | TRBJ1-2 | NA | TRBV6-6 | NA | CASSYSRQYYGYTF | TGTGCCAGCAGTTACTCGCGACAGTACTATGGCTACACCTTC
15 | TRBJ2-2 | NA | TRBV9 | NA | CASSVVDSNTGELFF | TGTGCCAGCAGCGTAGTTGACAGTAACACCGGGGAGCTGTTTTTT
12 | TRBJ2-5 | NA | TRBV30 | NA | CAWSVLGEAQYF | TGTGCCTGGAGTGTACTAGGGGAGGCCCAGTACTTC
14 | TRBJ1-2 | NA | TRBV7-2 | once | CASSRDTSNYGYTF | TGTGCCAGCAGCCGGGACACTTCTAACTATGGCTACACCTTC
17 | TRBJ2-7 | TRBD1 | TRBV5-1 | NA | CASSPTGTGGEYYEQYF | TGCGCCAGCAGTCCTACCGGGACAGGGGGCGAATACTACGAGCAGTACTTC
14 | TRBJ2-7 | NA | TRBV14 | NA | CASTDSDSGYEQYF | TGTGCCAGCACCGATTCGGACAGCGGTTACGAGCAGTACTTC
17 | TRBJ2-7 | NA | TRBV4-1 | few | CASSQDRQGFFSYEQYF | TGCGCCAGCAGCCAAGACCGCCAGGGCTTTTTCTCCTACGAGCAGTACTTC
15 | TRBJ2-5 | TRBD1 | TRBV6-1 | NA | CASSERDRYQETQYF | TGTGCCAGCAGTGAAAGGGACAGATACCAAGAGACCCAGTACTTC
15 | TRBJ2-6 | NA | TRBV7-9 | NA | CASSLAGAGANVLTF | TGTGCCAGCAGCTTAGCAGGGGCTGGGGCCAACGTCCTGACTTTC
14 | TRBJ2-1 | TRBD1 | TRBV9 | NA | CASAGGTGDFEQFF | TGTGCCAGCGCCGGCGGGACAGGAGACTTTGAGCAGTTCTTC
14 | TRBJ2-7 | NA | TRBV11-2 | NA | CASRLGEPSYEQYF | TGTGCCAGCAGATTAGGGGAGCCATCCTACGAGCAGTACTTC
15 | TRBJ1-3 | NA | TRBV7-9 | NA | CASSLGGPTGNTIYF | TGTGCCAGCAGCTTGGGAGGGCCCACTGGAAACACCATATATTTT
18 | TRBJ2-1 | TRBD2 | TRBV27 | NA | CASSSLGLAGGKDNEQFF | TGTGCCAGCAGTTCCCTCGGACTAGCGGGAGGGAAAGACAATGAGCAGTTCTTC
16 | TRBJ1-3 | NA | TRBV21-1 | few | CASSKGRPTSGNTIYF | TGTGCCAGCAGCAAAGGCAGGCCGACCTCTGGAAACACCATATATTTT
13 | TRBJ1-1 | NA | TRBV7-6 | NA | CASSLGGDTEAFF | TGTGCCAGCAGCTTAGGGGGGGACACTGAAGCTTTCTTT
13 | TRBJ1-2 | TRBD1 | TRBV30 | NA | CAWSHRGIGGYTF | TGTGCCTGGAGTCACAGGGGCATCGGGGGCTACACCTTC
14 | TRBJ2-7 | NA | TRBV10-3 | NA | CAIRNAAGLDEQYF | TGTGCCATCAGAAATGCAGCGGGCCTGGACGAGCAGTACTTC
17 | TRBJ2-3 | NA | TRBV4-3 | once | CASSQDRGSGSTDTQYF | TGCGCCAGCAGCCAAGATCGGGGTAGCGGTAGCACAGATACGCAGTATTTT
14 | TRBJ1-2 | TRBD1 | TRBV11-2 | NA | CASSLGDSNYGYTF | TGTGCCAGCAGCTTAGGGGACAGCAACTATGGCTACACCTTC
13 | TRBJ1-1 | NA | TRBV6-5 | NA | CASSFDSNTEAFF | TGTGCCAGCAGTTTTGACAGCAACACTGAAGCTTTCTTT